Below, 16 T cell receptor beta chains from the same sample are listed, as sequenced in a study of blood T cell repertoires in COVID-19. Sequenced by immunoSEQ multiplex PCR; TCRdb stores in-frame clones only, minus some. This sample has some 150,000 clones; around 87% occur once, and the top ten carry about 4.2%. Specimen: peripheral blood. These receptors were taken from a woman aged 60-75 years with active or convalescent COVID-19.

The CDR3 nucleotides are TGTGCCAGCTCACAGGGGCAGGGTGGCTCTGGGGCCAACGTCCTGACTTTC. This translates into CASSQGQGGSGANVLTF. This chain connects TRBV18 to TRBJ2-6; TRBD1 is a possible D gene (5 bases). CDR1 is KGHSH and CDR2 is LQKENI in the germline V gene. This CDR3 has 17 amino acids. Trimming took off 4 bases at V and 0 bases at J, with 13 bases between the two ends.

The chain joins TRBV11-2 to TRBJ2-3; TRBD2 matches 15 bases. Germline CDR1 is SGHAT and CDR2 is FQNNGV. The CDR3 is made up of 17 amino acids. With V trimmed by 0 bases and J by 8 bases, 6 bases remained unmatched. CDR3 sequence (DNA): TGTGCCAGCAGCTTAGACGGACTAGCGGGGGGGCTGGGTACGCAGTATTTT. Translating gives CASSLDGLAGGLGTQYF.

The chain links TRBV29-1 to TRBJ1-2; the match to TRBD1 covers 10 bases. The CDR3 has 12 residues. V trimming: 7 bases; J trimming: 8 bases; junction bases outside the gene matches: 7. Germline CDR1 SQVTM, CDR2 ANQGSEA. The CDR3 region has the DNA TGCAGCGCCAAAGGGACAGGGGTGGGCTACACCTTC. Translation: CSAKGTGVGYTF. The full variable domain, completed using reference TRBV29-1 and TRBJ1-2, is SAVISQKPSRDICQRGTSLTIQCQVDSQVTMMFWYRQQPGQSLTLIATANQGSEATYESGFVIDKFPISRPNLTFSTLTVSNMSPEDSSIYLCSAKGTGVGYTFGSGTRLTVV.

The rearrangement uses TRBV19 and TRBJ2-2, with TRBD2 matching 13 bases. Germline V gives CDR1 LNHDA, CDR2 SQIVND (reference sequence). The CDR3 is 16 amino acids. The ends lost 11 bases at V and 6 bases at J; junction bases unmatched: 12. This chain's CDR3 is CAASTLTSGGAGELFF. The CDR3 DNA follows: TGTGCCGCCTCTACCCTCACTAGCGGGGGGGCCGGGGAGCTGTTTTTT.

The J gene is TRBJ2-1, the V gene TRBV5-4, with a tentative D call TRBD1 (6 bases). This CDR3 region has 14 residues. The V end was cut by 4 bases, the J end by 7 bases, with 15 bases between. Germline CDR1 and CDR2: SGHNT and YYREEE (reference sequence). CDR3 residues: CASSLQGPGNEQFF. The CDR3 DNA follows: TGTGCCAGCAGCCTACAGGGCCCGGGGAATGAGCAGTTCTTC.

V gene TRBV6-5 combines with J gene TRBJ1-1, with D hard to call. The CDR3 contains 14 residues. The germline V gene has CDR1 MNHEY and CDR2 SVGAGI. V was clipped by 2 bases and J by 3 bases, with 10 bases between them. The CDR3 is CASSYQRGYTEAFF. CDR3 in DNA: TGTGCCAGCAGTTACCAACGGGGATACACTGAAGCTTTCTTT.

The chain uses TRBV7-9 and TRBJ2-2, with D perhaps matching TRBD2 (6 bases). From germline, CDR1 is SEHNR and CDR2 FQNEAQ (reference sequence). V gave up 3 bases and J gave up 6 bases, with 11 bases separating them. The CDR3 consists of 14 residues. The CDR3, as DNA: TGTGCCAGCAGCTTTATAGCGGTCGCCGGGGAGCTGTTTTTT. Residues: CASSFIAVAGELFF.

In this sample, this clone turned up once. The chain carries TRBV4-3 and TRBJ1-1; D call uncertain. Between the trimmed V and J ends, which lost 0 bases and 1 base, there was a span of 9 bases. This CDR3 contains 15 residues. Germline V gene lookup returns CDR1 LGHNA and CDR2 YSLEER. For the CDR3, the DNA is TGCGCCAGCAGCCAAGATAGGAGATCGAACACTGAAGCTTTCTTT. Translating it yields CASSQDRRSNTEAFF.

In DNA, the CDR3 is TGTGCCAGCGGACCCGGGACAGCCCTCGCGAACACCGGGGAGCTGTTTTTT. Protein product: CASGPGTALANTGELFF. The J gene is TRBJ2-2, the V gene TRBV11-2, with 7 bases matching TRBD1. CDR1 is SGHAT and CDR2 is FQNNGV in the germline V gene. The CDR3 has 17 residues. V was pared by 8 bases and J by 0 bases, with 12 bases of the junction left unmatched. Based on the CDR3 plus reference TRBV11-2 and TRBJ2-2, the full variable domain is EAGVAQSPRYKIIEKRQSVAFWCNPISGHATLYWYQQILGQGPKLLIQFQNNGVVDDSQLPKDRFSAERLKGVDSTLKIQPAKLEDSAVYLCASGPGTALANTGELFFGEGSRLTVL.

The chain combines TRBV4-3 with TRBJ1-5, with D possibly TRBD1 on 5 matching bases. Trimming stripped 4 bases from V and 7 bases from J, with 17 bases between. CDR3 size: 15 residues. CDR1 LGHNA and CDR2 YSLEER come from the germline V gene. CDR3 in amino acids: CASSPLAGGAQPQHF. CDR3 nucleotide sequence: TGCGCCAGCAGCCCACTTGCAGGAGGGGCACAGCCCCAGCATTTT.

The rearrangement joins TRBV10-3 to TRBJ1-2, with D tentatively TRBD1 (5 bases). V was pared by 8 bases and J by 8 bases, with 12 bases between. Germline CDR1 ENHRY, CDR2 SYGVKD. CDR3 length equals 11 residues. The chain's CDR3 is CAIDQGAGYTF. The CDR3 DNA sequence: TGTGCCATCGATCAGGGCGCGGGCTACACCTTC.

This clone was recorded a few times. This sequence joins TRBV6-6 and TRBJ1-2; D possibly corresponds to TRBD1 (5 bases). The CDR3 covers 15 residues. Germline-derived CDR1 and CDR2 are MNHNY and SVGAGI (reference sequence). Trimming took 4 bases from V and 2 from J, leaving 14 bases between them. CDR3 residues: CASSFLPGENYGYTF. CDR3 coding DNA: TGTGCCAGCAGTTTCCTCCCGGGGGAAAACTATGGCTACACCTTC.

The chain employs TRBV6-2 or TRBV6-3 and TRBJ1-5, with D unresolved. Looked up from germline, CDR1 is MNHEY and CDR2 is SVGEGT. The V gene lost 2 bases and the J gene lost 9 bases, with 8 bases spanning the gap. There are 12 residues in the CDR3. In nucleotides, the CDR3 is TGTGCCAGCAGTTACCTCTACGGGCCCCAGCATTTT. This codes for CASSYLYGPQHF.

Here the CDR3 reads CASSPRLVYEQYF. The DNA for the CDR3 is TGTGCCAGCAGTCCTCGACTAGTCTACGAGCAGTACTTC. The V and J genes are TRBV27 and TRBJ2-7; TRBD2 might be the D (6 bases). Germline V gene data show CDR1 as MNHEY and CDR2 as SMNVEV (reference sequence). The CDR3 extends over 13 amino acids. Trimming removed 5 bases from V and 3 bases from J, with 11 bases in between.

This clone was detected once. V is TRBV6-6 and J is TRBJ2-7; 7 bases are shared with TRBD1. J lost 5 bases, V lost 2 bases, and 9 bases had no gene match. The germline V gene has CDR1 MNHNY and CDR2 SVGAGI (reference sequence). The CDR3 has 15 amino acids. CDR3 nucleotide sequence: TGTGCCAGCAGTTACGACCCGGGACAGAGCGACGAGCAGTACTTC. Its translation: CASSYDPGQSDEQYF.

This chain connects TRBV3-1 (or the pseudogene TRBV3-2) to TRBJ1-1, with 11 bases that match TRBD1. Germline CDR1 reads LGHDT; CDR2 reads YNNKEL (reference sequence). The CDR3 runs 16 residues. The V gene end was trimmed by 0 bases and the J gene end by 4 bases; junction bases not matched to a gene: 4. The CDR3 sequence: CASSQDGQGAITEAFF. Written as DNA, the CDR3 is TGTGCCAGCAGCCAAGACGGACAGGGGGCTATCACTGAAGCTTTCTTT.